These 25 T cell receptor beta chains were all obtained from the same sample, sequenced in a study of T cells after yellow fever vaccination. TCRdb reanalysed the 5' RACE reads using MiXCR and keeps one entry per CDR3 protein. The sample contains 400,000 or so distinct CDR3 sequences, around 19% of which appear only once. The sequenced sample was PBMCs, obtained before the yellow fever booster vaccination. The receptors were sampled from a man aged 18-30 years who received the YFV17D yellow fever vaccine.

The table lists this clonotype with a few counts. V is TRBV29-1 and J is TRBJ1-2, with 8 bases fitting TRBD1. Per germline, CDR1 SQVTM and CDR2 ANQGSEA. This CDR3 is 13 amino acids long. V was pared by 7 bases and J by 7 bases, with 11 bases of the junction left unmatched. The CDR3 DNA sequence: TGCAGCGGGAGCCCGAATACAGGGGGTGGCTACACCTTC. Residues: CSGSPNTGGGYTF.

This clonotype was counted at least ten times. This CDR3 reads CASSQPGQSTYEQYF. The CDR3 bases are TGCGCCAGCAGCCAGCCGGGACAGTCCACCTACGAGCAGTACTTC. V usage is TRBV4-3 and J usage is TRBJ2-7, with 7 positions matching TRBD1. The CDR3 contains 15 residues. V lost 3 bases and J lost 2; bases outside the gene matches: 7. Germline V CDR1 and CDR2: LGHNA, YSLEER.

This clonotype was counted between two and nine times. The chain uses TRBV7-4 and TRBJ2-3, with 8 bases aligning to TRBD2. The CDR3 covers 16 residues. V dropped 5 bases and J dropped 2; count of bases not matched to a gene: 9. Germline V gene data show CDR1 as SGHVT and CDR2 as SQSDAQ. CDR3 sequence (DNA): TGTGCCAGCAGCGTAAAAGCGGGGGAGGACACAGATACGCAGTATTTT. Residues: CASSVKAGEDTDTQYF.

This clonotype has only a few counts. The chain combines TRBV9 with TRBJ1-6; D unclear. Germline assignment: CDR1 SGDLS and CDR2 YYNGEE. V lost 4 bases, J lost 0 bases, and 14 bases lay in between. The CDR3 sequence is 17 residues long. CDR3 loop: CASSTHGQSSYNSPLHF. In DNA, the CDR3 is TGTGCCAGCAGCACCCATGGGCAGAGCTCCTATAATTCACCCCTCCACTTT. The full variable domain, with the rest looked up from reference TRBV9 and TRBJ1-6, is DSGVTQTPKHLITATGQRVTLRCSPRSGDLSVYWYQQSLDQGLQFLIQYYNGEERAKGNILERFSAQQFPDLHSELNLSSLELGDSALYFCASSTHGQSSYNSPLHFGNGTRLTVT.

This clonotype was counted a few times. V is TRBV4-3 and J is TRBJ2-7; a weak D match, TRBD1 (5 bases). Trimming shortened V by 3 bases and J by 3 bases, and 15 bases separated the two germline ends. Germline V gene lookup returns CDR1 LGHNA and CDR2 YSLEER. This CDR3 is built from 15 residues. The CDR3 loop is CASSQEYRYYYEQYF. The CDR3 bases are TGCGCCAGCAGCCAGGAATACAGGTATTACTACGAGCAGTACTTC.

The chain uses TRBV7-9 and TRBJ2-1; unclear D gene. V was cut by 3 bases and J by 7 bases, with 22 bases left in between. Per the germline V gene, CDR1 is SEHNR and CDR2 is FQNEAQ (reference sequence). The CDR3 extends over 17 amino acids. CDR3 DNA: TGTGCCAGCAGCTTTATGCCAGCCGGAAACCCCAGTAATGAGCAGTTCTTC. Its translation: CASSFMPAGNPSNEQFF.

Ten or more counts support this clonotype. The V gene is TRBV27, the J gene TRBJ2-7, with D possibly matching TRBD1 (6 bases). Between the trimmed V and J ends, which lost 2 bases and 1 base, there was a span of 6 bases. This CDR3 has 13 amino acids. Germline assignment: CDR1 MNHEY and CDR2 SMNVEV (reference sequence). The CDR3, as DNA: TGTGCCAGCAGTTTAGGACAGTCCTACGAGCAGTACTTC. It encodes CASSLGQSYEQYF.

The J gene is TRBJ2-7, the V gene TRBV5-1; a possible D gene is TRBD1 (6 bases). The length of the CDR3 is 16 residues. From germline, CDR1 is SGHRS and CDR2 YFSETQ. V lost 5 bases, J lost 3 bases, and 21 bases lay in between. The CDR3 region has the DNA TGCGCCAGCAGGCCCGAGGTTGGGGGCTGGGGCTACGAGCAGTACTTC. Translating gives CASRPEVGGWGYEQYF.

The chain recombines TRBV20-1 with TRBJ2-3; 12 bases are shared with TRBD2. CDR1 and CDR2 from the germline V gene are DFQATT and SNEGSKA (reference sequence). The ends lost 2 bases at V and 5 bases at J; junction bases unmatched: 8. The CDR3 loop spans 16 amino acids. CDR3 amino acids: CSARYLAGGPGDTQYF. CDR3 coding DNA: TGCAGTGCTAGATACCTAGCGGGGGGGCCGGGAGATACGCAGTATTTT.

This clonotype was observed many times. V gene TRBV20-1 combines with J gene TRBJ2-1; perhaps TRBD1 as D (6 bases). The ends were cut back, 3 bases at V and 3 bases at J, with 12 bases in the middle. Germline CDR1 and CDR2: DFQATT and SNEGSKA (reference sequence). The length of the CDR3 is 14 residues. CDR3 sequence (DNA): TGCAGTGCTAGTGGGGGCCCAGTCTACAATGAGCAGTTCTTC. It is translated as CSASGGPVYNEQFF.

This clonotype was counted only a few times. The CDR3 loop reads CASSPAASQETQYF. The CDR3 coding sequence is TGCGCCAGCAGCCCTGCTGCGAGCCAAGAGACCCAGTACTTC. This chain joins TRBV4-1 and TRBJ2-5; D gene ambiguous. V lost 4 bases and J lost 1, with 10 bases in between. The CDR3 is 14 residues long. Per germline, CDR1 MGHRA and CDR2 YSYEKL.

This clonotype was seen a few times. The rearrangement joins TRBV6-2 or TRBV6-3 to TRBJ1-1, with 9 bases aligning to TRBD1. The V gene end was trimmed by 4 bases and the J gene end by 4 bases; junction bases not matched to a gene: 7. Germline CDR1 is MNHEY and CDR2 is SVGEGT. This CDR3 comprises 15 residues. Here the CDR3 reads CASSLLGQGFTEAFF. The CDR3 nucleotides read TGTGCCAGCAGTTTACTGGGACAGGGTTTCACTGAAGCTTTCTTT.

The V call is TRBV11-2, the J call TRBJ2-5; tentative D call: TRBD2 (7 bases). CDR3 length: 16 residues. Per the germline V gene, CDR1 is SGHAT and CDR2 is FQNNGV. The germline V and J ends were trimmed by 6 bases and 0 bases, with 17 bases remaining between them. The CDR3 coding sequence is TGTGCCAGCAGAATAGACGGCGGGGGCAACCAAGAGACCCAGTACTTC. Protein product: CASRIDGGGNQETQYF.

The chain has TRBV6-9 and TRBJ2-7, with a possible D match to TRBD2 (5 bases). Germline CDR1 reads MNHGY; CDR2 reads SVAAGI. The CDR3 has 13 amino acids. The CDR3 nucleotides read TGTGCTAGCGACCGGGCCTCTTCCTACGAGCAGTACGTC. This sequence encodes CASDRASSYEQYV.

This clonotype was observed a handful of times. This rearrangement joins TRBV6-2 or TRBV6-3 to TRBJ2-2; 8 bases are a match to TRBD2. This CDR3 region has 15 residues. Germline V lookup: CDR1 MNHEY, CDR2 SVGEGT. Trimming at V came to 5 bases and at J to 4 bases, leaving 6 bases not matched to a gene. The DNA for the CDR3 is TGTGCCAGCAGTGACGGGGGGGCAAGCACCGGGGAGCTGTTTTTT. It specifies CASSDGGASTGELFF.

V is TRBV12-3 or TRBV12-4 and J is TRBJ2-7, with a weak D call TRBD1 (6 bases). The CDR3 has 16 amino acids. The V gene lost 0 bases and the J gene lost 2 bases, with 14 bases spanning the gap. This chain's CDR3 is CASSLAEAGAAYEQYF. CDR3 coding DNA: TGTGCCAGCAGTTTAGCGGAAGCAGGGGCTGCCTACGAGCAGTACTTC.

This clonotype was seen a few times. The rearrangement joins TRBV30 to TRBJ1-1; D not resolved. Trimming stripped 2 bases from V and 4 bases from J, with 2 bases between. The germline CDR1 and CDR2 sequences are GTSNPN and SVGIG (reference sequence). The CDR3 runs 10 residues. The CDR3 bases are TGTGCCTGGAGTCGCACTGAAGCTTTCTTT. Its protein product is CAWSRTEAFF. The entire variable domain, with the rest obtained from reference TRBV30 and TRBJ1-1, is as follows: SQTIHQWPATLVQPVGSPLSLECTVEGTSNPNLYWYRQAAGRGLQLLFYSVGIGQISSEVPQNLSASRPQDRQFILSSKKLLLSDSGFYLCAWSRTEAFFGQGTRLTVV.

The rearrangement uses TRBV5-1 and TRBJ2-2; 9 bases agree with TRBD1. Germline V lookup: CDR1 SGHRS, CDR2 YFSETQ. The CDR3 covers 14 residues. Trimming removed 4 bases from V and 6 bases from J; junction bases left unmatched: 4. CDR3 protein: CASSARTGAGELFF. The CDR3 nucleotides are TGCGCCAGCAGCGCTCGGACAGGGGCCGGGGAGCTGTTTTTT.

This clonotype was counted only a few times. The CDR3 DNA reads TGTGCCAGCAGCGTGAGTTCAAGCTCCTACGAGCAGTACTTC. Translating gives CASSVSSSSYEQYF. The rearrangement links TRBV9 to TRBJ2-7; D call uncertain. The CDR3 is 14 residues long. V was pared by 2 bases and J by 0 bases, with 9 bases between. The germline CDR1 and CDR2 sequences are SGDLS and YYNGEE. Full variable domain (missing parts from reference TRBV9 and TRBJ2-7): DSGVTQTPKHLITATGQRVTLRCSPRSGDLSVYWYQQSLDQGLQFLIQYYNGEERAKGNILERFSAQQFPDLHSELNLSSLELGDSALYFCASSVSSSSYEQYFGPGTRLTVT.

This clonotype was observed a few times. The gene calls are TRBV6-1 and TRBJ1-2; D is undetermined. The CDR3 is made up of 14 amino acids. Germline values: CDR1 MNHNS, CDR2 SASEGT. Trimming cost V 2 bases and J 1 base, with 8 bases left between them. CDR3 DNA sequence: TGTGCCAGCAGTGAAACGGTAGTTAACTATGGCTACACCTTC. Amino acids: CASSETVVNYGYTF.

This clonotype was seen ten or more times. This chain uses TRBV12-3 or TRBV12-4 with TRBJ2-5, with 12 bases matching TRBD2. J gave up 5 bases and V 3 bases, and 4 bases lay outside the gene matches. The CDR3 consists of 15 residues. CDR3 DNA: TGTGCCAGCAGTTTCCCCGGGACTAGCGGGGAGACCCAGTACTTC. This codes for CASSFPGTSGETQYF.

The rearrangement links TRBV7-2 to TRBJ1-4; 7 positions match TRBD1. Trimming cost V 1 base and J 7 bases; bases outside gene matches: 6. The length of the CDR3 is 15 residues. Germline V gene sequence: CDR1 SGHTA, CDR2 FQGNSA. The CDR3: CASSLGNRGGEKLFF. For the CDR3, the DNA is TGTGCCAGCAGCTTAGGGAACAGGGGTGGTGAAAAACTGTTTTTT. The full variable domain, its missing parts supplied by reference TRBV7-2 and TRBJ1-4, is GAGVSQSPSNKVTEKGKDVELRCDPISGHTALYWYRQSLGQGLEFLIYFQGNSAPDKSGLPSDRFSAERTGGSVSTLTIQRTQQEDSAVYLCASSLGNRGGEKLFFGSGTQLSVL.

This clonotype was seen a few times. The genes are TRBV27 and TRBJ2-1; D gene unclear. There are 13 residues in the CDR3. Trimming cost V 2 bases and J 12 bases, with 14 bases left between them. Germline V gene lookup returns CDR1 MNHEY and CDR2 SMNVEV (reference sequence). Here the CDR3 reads CASSLSSDWGQFF. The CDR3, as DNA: TGTGCCAGCAGTTTAAGTTCGGATTGGGGGCAGTTCTTC.

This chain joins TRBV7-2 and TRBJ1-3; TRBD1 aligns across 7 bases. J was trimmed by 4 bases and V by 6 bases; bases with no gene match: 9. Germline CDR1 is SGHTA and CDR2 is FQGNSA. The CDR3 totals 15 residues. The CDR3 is CASSLQGSNGNTIYF. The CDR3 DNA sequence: TGTGCCAGCAGTCTACAGGGGTCTAACGGAAACACCATATATTTT.

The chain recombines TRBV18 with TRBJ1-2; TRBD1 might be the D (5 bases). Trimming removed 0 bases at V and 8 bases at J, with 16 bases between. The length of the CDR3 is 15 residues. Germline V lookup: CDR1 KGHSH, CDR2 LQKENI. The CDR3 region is CASSPPFGRGVGYTF. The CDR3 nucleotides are TGTGCCAGCTCACCACCGTTCGGGAGGGGAGTAGGCTACACCTTC.